The clone carrying this T cell receptor beta chain was seen a few times. Its antigen remains unidentified. The data stem from a study of blood T cells in healthy people across ages. General study results and limits: Any changes in expanded clonotypes were possibly confounded, as donor CMV status remained unknown.

The V gene's germline CDR1 is SGHRS and CDR2 YFSETQ. The CDR3 is made up of 13 amino acids. The V end was cut by 4 bases, the J end by 1 base, with 8 bases between. The second PCR ran roughly 6 to 12 cycles with a sample-barcoded 5' primer and J-beta primers. Via MiXCR, TCRdb re-called the 5' RACE reads, giving one row per CDR3 protein. This sample has about 1.8 million distinct CDR3 sequences, with about 50% found just once. Drawing of peripheral blood yielded about 9.6 milliliters from each donor. Isolation of PBMCs gave at least 7 million cells per sample. The chain has TRBV5-1 and TRBJ1-1; D uncertain. The clonotype comes from a woman aged 40 to 55 in good health. The sample was blood. CDR3 DNA sequence: TGCGCCAGCAGCGGGGAAGGGAACACTGAAGCTTTCTTT. Translated: CASSGEGNTEAFF. Filled out from reference TRBV5-1 and TRBJ1-1, the complete variable domain reads KAGVTQTPRYLIKTRGQQVTLSCSPISGHRSVSWYQQTPGQGLQFLFEYFSETQRNKGNFPGRFSGRQFSNSRSEMNVSTLELGDSALYLCASSGEGNTEAFFGQGTRLTVV.